The 32 T cell receptor beta chains given below trace back to one sample, sequenced in a study of Ad26.COV2.S vaccination and SARS-CoV-2 variants. Using immunoSEQ multiplex PCR, the repertoire was profiled, and TCRdb retains in-frame clones only, with some absent. The sample has hundreds of thousands of clones, around 86% seen once. Treatment of the sample: around 19 received Ad26.COV2.S at low or high dose, single or two shots; roughly five received placebo; per-sample allocation not given. Collection of samples fell on day 63 after the first vaccine or placebo injection. The starting material was peripheral blood, obtained in a trial of Ad26.COV2.S vaccine versus placebo. These receptors were taken from a person aged 18-60 years who received the Ad26.COV2.S COVID-19 vaccine or a placebo.

V and J are TRBV14 and TRBJ2-2; D call uncertain. V dropped 6 bases and J dropped 5 bases, with 22 bases sitting between them. In germline, CDR1 is SGHDN, CDR2 FVKESK. This CDR3 comprises 17 residues. This chain's CDR3 is CASSPLGVYRATGELFF. The CDR3 DNA reads as TGTGCCAGCAGTCCCCTTGGAGTATACAGAGCAACCGGGGAGCTGTTTTTT.

CDR3 nucleotide sequence: TGTGCCAGCAGCTTGACAACGGGCCTCTCTGGGGCCAACGTCCTGACTTTC. It translates to CASSLTTGLSGANVLTF. The chain recombines TRBV7-6 with TRBJ2-6, with unresolved D. The V gene's germline CDR1 is SGHVS and CDR2 FNYEAQ. V lost 3 bases and J 0 bases, leaving 12 bases between the germline ends. This CDR3 contains 17 residues.

The chain combines TRBV7-3 with TRBJ2-3; the D is unclear. The V gene's germline CDR1 is SGHTA and CDR2 FQGTGA. The ends were cut back, 2 bases at V and 7 bases at J, with 16 bases in the middle. The CDR3 consists of 15 residues. The CDR3 coding sequence is TGTGCCAGCAGCTTAGGGGTTGGTTTGGGGTATACGCAGTATTTT. Protein: CASSLGVGLGYTQYF.

The chain carries TRBV4-2 and TRBJ1-6; 9 positions match TRBD1. In germline, CDR1 is LGHNA, CDR2 YNFKEQ. The CDR3 is 16 amino acids. Trimming removed 0 bases from V and 9 bases from J; junction bases left unmatched: 6. CDR3 loop: CASSQDWTGEGSPLHF. The CDR3, as DNA: TGTGCCAGCAGCCAAGATTGGACAGGGGAGGGTTCACCCCTCCACTTT.

The chain uses TRBV6-5 and TRBJ2-7, with D perhaps assigned TRBD1 or TRBD2 (5 bases each). CDR1 and CDR2 (germline): MNHEY, SVGAGI. The ends were cut back, 11 bases at V and 0 bases at J, with 8 bases in the middle. This CDR3 contains 11 residues. The CDR3 nucleotides read TGTGCCCCAGGGAGCTCCTACGAGCAGTACTTC. Translating it yields CAPGSSYEQYF.

This chain connects TRBV10-3 to TRBJ2-1; 8 bases fit TRBD1. V gave up 6 bases and J gave up 0 bases; unmatched junction bases: 16. Germline assignment: CDR1 ENHRY and CDR2 SYGVKD. CDR3 length equals 19 residues. CDR3 sequence: CAIRRSGTGDLYSYNEQFF. Here the CDR3 DNA reads TGTGCCATCAGACGATCCGGGACAGGAGATTTGTACTCCTACAATGAGCAGTTCTTC.

The chain employs TRBV19 and TRBJ2-7, with D tentatively TRBD2 (5 bases). The germline V gene encodes CDR1 LNHDA and CDR2 SQIVND (reference sequence). The CDR3 runs to 17 residues. V gave up 0 bases and J gave up 2 bases, with 17 bases separating them. The CDR3 DNA is TGTGCCAGTAGTATAGAGGGTGACTATGTCGGTACCTACGAGCAGTACTTC. Encoded protein: CASSIEGDYVGTYEQYF.

A note on this clone: This same CDR3 is encoded by further DNA sequences in the sample. The chain links TRBV7-9 to TRBJ1-4; D gene unclear. Germline assignment: CDR1 SEHNR and CDR2 FQNEAQ (reference sequence). The CDR3 loop spans 11 amino acids. V was cut by 4 bases and J by 7 bases, with 4 bases left in between. The CDR3 loop is CASSSSEKLFF. CDR3 coding DNA: TGTGCCAGCAGCTCGAGTGAAAAACTGTTTTTT. Variable domain in full (rest from reference TRBV7-9 and TRBJ1-4): DTGVSQNPRHKITKRGQNVTFRCDPISEHNRLYWYRQTLGQGPEFLTYFQNEAQLEKSRLLSDRFSAERPKGSFSTLEIQRTEQGDSAMYLCASSSSEKLFFGSGTQLSVL.

This clone has only one observation. The chain uses TRBV9 and TRBJ2-6; D is uncertain. V lost 3 bases to trimming and J lost 0 bases, with 13 bases between them. Germline loops: CDR1 SGDLS, CDR2 YYNGEE. CDR3 length: 17 amino acids. The CDR3 loop reads CASSGPSRSSGANVLTF. In DNA, the CDR3 is TGTGCCAGCAGCGGACCGAGCAGGAGCTCTGGGGCCAACGTCCTGACTTTC.

This chain links TRBV15 with TRBJ1-1, with a possible D match to TRBD1 (5 bases). The length of the CDR3 is 12 residues. Per the germline V gene, CDR1 is LNHNV and CDR2 is YYDKDF (reference sequence). V was trimmed by 6 bases and J by 5 bases, leaving 10 bases between them. The CDR3 coding sequence is TGTGCCACCAGGCAGGGTGATACTGAAGCTTTCTTT. It specifies CATRQGDTEAFF.

The chain is built from TRBV9 and TRBJ1-1, with D maybe TRBD1 (5 bases). Germline V CDR1 and CDR2: SGDLS, YYNGEE. CDR3 length: 13 amino acids. V shed 0 bases and J shed 7 bases, with 10 bases lying between them. The CDR3 DNA reads TGTGCCAGCAGCGTAGGATCAGGGTATGAAGCTTTCTTT. It is translated as CASSVGSGYEAFF.

V usage is TRBV6-2 or TRBV6-3 and J usage is TRBJ1-1, with D possibly being TRBD1 (6 bases). Germline loops: CDR1 MNHEY, CDR2 SVGEGT. The CDR3 loop spans 13 amino acids. Trimming removed 6 bases at V and 1 base at J, with 9 bases between. CDR3 bases: TGTGCCAGCAGCAAAGGGGGGAACACTGAAGCTTTCTTT. This codes for CASSKGGNTEAFF.

This clone showed up just once. CDR3 sequence: CASNSGGAYEQFF. The CDR3 nucleotides read TGTGCCAGCAATAGCGGGGGGGCTTATGAGCAGTTCTTC. J is TRBJ2-1 and V is TRBV9, with 11 bases matching TRBD2. Germline CDR1 is SGDLS and CDR2 is YYNGEE. The CDR3 is 13 residues long. After removal of 6 bases from V and 8 bases from J, the junction contained 4 bases not matched to a gene. The variable domain in full, with the rest retrieved from reference TRBV9 and TRBJ2-1, is DSGVTQTPKHLITATGQRVTLRCSPRSGDLSVYWYQQSLDQGLQFLIQYYNGEERAKGNILERFSAQQFPDLHSELNLSSLELGDSALYFCASNSGGAYEQFFGPGTRLTVL.

The CDR3 sequence: CASSPSRTGSTDTQYF. The CDR3 coding sequence is TGTGCCAGCAGCCCATCCCGGACAGGGAGCACAGATACGCAGTATTTT. This chain connects TRBV11-1 to TRBJ2-3; 8 nucleotides line up with TRBD1. Germline CDR1 reads SGHAT; CDR2 reads FQDESV (reference sequence). The CDR3 has 16 amino acids. J was trimmed by 0 bases and V by 5 bases; bases with no gene match: 7.

This chain joins TRBV12-3 or TRBV12-4 and TRBJ1-5; D ambiguous. V lost 5 bases and J lost 13, with 12 bases in between. The CDR3 sequence is 11 residues long. CDR3 sequence (DNA): TGTGCCAGCAGTCTTCGGGAAGGGCAGCATTTT. Translated, it gives CASSLREGQHF.

The J gene is TRBJ2-7, the V gene TRBV19, with D possibly TRBD2 on 6 matching bases. Trimming took 2 bases from V and 6 from J, leaving 11 bases between them. The CDR3 is made up of 13 amino acids. CDR1 and CDR2 (germline): LNHDA, SQIVND (reference sequence). In DNA form, the CDR3 reads TGTGCCAGTAGTATATCGGAGGGGCGCGAGCAGTACTTC. Amino acids: CASSISEGREQYF.

This rearrangement joins TRBV27 to TRBJ2-1, with 14 nucleotides matching TRBD2. There are 15 residues in the CDR3. Germline lookup yields CDR1 MNHEY and CDR2 SMNVEV (reference sequence). The trim removed 5 bases at V and 10 bases at J, leaving 7 bases unmatched. The CDR3 loop is CASSRLAGGLGEQFF. The CDR3 bases are TGTGCCAGCAGTCGACTAGCGGGGGGGCTTGGGGAGCAGTTCTTC.

V usage is TRBV11-1 and J usage is TRBJ2-1; TRBD2 is a possible D gene (6 bases). CDR3 size: 16 residues. The V gene lost 7 bases and the J gene lost 3 bases, with 19 bases spanning the gap. Germline CDR1 reads SGHAT; CDR2 reads FQDESV (reference sequence). The CDR3 nucleotides read TGTGCCAGCACCCATGCCGGGGGAGTTCTCTACAATGAGCAGTTCTTC. This sequence encodes CASTHAGGVLYNEQFF.

The rearrangement links TRBV19 to TRBJ2-1, with 8 nucleotides matching TRBD2. CDR1 LNHDA and CDR2 SQIVND come from the germline V gene (reference sequence). V was clipped by 11 bases and J by 3 bases; unmatched bases: 9. The CDR3 length is 14 residues. CDR3 DNA sequence: TGTGCCTCACGAGCGGGGGAAAACTACAATGAGCAGTTCTTC. This encodes CASRAGENYNEQFF.

The rearrangement uses TRBV6-1 and TRBJ2-1; maybe TRBD2 (5 bases). CDR1 and CDR2 (germline): MNHNS, SASEGT. Trimming shortened V by 2 bases and J by 5 bases, and 16 bases separated the two germline ends. This CDR3 has 16 amino acids. CDR3 sequence (DNA): TGTGCCAGCAGTGAAATGGTGGGAGCCTCGGACAATGAGCAGTTCTTC. Its protein is CASSEMVGASDNEQFF.

The rearrangement links TRBV19 to TRBJ2-3, with 8 positions matching TRBD2. CDR3 size: 15 residues. The J segment lost 2 bases and the V segment lost 5 bases, leaving 6 bases of the junction unmatched. In germline, CDR1 is LNHDA, CDR2 SQIVND (reference sequence). The CDR3 nucleotides read TGTGCCAGTAGTCGCCGCGGGGGGAACACAGATACGCAGTATTTT. Translating gives CASSRRGGNTDTQYF.

The chain recombines TRBV15 with TRBJ2-5, with D possibly being TRBD2 (6 bases). CDR1 and CDR2 from the germline V gene are LNHNV and YYDKDF (reference sequence). This CDR3 contains 14 residues. V lost 0 bases, J lost 4 bases, and 9 bases lay in between. DNA for the CDR3: TGTGCCACCAGCAGAGATCCAGCGGGAGAGACCCAGTACTTC. Amino acid sequence: CATSRDPAGETQYF.

This chain uses TRBV7-3 with TRBJ2-1; possible D gene TRBD1, 5 bases. Germline V gives CDR1 SGHTA, CDR2 FQGTGA. Trimming took off 5 bases at V and 2 bases at J, with 13 bases between the two ends. There are 15 residues in the CDR3. The CDR3, as DNA: TGTGCCAGCAGCGAAACCAGGGTCCCCTACAATGAGCAGTTCTTC. Translation: CASSETRVPYNEQFF.

The chain's CDR3 is CASSFDRSPGELFF. The CDR3 bases are TGCGCCAGCAGCTTTGACAGGTCCCCCGGGGAGCTGTTTTTT. This rearrangement joins TRBV5-1 to TRBJ2-2, with D possibly matching TRBD1 (6 bases). This CDR3 has 14 residues. V lost 2 bases and J 6 bases, leaving 11 bases between the germline ends. CDR1 and CDR2 from the germline V gene are SGHRS and YFSETQ.

This rearrangement joins TRBV4-3 to TRBJ2-3; D uncertain. This CDR3 spans 13 amino acids. Germline CDR1 LGHNA, CDR2 YSLEER. Trimming took 3 bases from V and 2 from J, leaving 6 bases between them. CDR3 sequence (DNA): TGCGCCAGCAGCCATCCGGTCACAGATACGCAGTATTTT. Its translation: CASSHPVTDTQYF.

The chain employs TRBV6-6 and TRBJ2-1; D gene uncertain. CDR3 size: 12 residues. The germline V gene encodes CDR1 MNHNY and CDR2 SVGAGI (reference sequence). Trimming pared 2 bases from V and 7 bases from J, leaving 6 bases between. The CDR3 DNA sequence: TGTGCCAGCAGTTACGCGGATAATGAGCAGTTCTTC. Translation: CASSYADNEQFF.

The chain combines TRBV15 with TRBJ1-3; D unclear. V lost 7 bases to trimming and J lost 0 bases, with 10 bases between them. The CDR3 extends over 14 amino acids. From germline, CDR1 is LNHNV and CDR2 YYDKDF (reference sequence). In nucleotides, the CDR3 is TGTGCCACCAAACCACAGAGCTCTGGAAACACCATATATTTT. It is translated as CATKPQSSGNTIYF.

The chain links TRBV2 to TRBJ1-4, with 7 bases identical to TRBD1. V shed 9 bases and J 6 bases; nucleotides not matched to a gene: 10. Germline CDR1 and CDR2: SNHLY and FYNNEI. CDR3 length: 14 residues. In DNA, the CDR3 is TGTGCCAGTGAAGAAGTTCAGGGGGATGAAAAACTGTTTTTT. Translating gives CASEEVQGDEKLFF.

The V and J genes are TRBV9 and TRBJ2-5; D may match TRBD1 or TRBD2 (5 bases each). Germline CDR1 is SGDLS and CDR2 is YYNGEE. The germline V and J ends were trimmed by 0 bases and 5 bases, with 11 bases remaining between them. The CDR3 has 14 residues. The CDR3 region is CASSVGGPAETQYF. Written as DNA, the CDR3 is TGTGCCAGCAGCGTAGGGGGACCCGCGGAGACCCAGTACTTC.

The sample holds a few counts of this clone. This chain joins TRBV5-1 and TRBJ1-2; TRBD1 is a possible D gene (5 bases). V lost 1 base, J lost 8 bases, and 15 bases lay in between. Germline CDR1 reads SGHRS; CDR2 reads YFSETQ. The CDR3 extends over 14 amino acids. The CDR3 spells CASSLSVGEGGYTF. The CDR3 bases are TGCGCCAGCAGCTTGAGTGTAGGGGAAGGAGGCTACACCTTC. Supplemented by reference TRBV5-1 and TRBJ1-2, the full variable domain reads KAGVTQTPRYLIKTRGQQVTLSCSPISGHRSVSWYQQTPGQGLQFLFEYFSETQRNKGNFPGRFSGRQFSNSRSEMNVSTLELGDSALYLCASSLSVGEGGYTFGSGTRLTVV.

This clone was observed once. The chain uses TRBV18 and TRBJ1-1; 7 nucleotides align to TRBD1. The trim removed 6 bases at V and 8 bases at J, leaving 6 bases unmatched. Germline CDR1 and CDR2: KGHSH and LQKENI. The CDR3 sequence is 12 residues long. Here the CDR3 DNA reads TGTGCCAGCTCCCCGGCGACAGGGGAAGCTTTCTTT. It encodes CASSPATGEAFF.

This clone was observed once. J is TRBJ2-5 and V is TRBV27, with 9 bases lining up with TRBD2. The CDR3 has 17 residues. Germline assignment: CDR1 MNHEY and CDR2 SMNVEV (reference sequence). V was clipped by 5 bases and J by 7 bases; unmatched bases: 17. CDR3 sequence reads: CASSPTHSGGGVGTQYF. The CDR3 DNA sequence: TGTGCCAGCAGTCCCACGCATAGCGGGGGTGGGGTGGGGACCCAGTACTTC.